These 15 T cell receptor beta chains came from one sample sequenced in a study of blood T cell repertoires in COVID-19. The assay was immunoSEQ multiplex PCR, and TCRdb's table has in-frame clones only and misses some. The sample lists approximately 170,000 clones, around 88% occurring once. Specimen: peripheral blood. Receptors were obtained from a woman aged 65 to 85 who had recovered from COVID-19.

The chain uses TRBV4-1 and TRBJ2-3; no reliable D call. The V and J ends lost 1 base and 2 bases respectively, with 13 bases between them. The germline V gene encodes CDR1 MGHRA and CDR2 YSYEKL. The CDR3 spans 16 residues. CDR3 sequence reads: CASSQVWAPVTDTQYF. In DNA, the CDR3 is TGCGCCAGCAGCCAAGTCTGGGCCCCAGTCACAGATACGCAGTATTTT.

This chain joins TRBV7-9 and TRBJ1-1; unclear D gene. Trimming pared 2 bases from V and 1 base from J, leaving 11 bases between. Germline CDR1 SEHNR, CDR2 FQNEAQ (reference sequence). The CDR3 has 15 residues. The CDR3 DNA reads TGTGCCAGCAGCTTATCCGCGGGAGGGAACACTGAAGCTTTCTTT. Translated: CASSLSAGGNTEAFF.

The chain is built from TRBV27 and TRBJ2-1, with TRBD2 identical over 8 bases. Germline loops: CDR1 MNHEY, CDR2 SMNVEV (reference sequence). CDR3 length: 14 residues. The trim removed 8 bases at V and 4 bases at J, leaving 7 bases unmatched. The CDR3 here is CASGSGSSYNEQFF. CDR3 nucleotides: TGTGCCAGCGGAAGCGGGAGCAGTTACAATGAGCAGTTCTTC.

The CDR3, as DNA: TGTGCCACCAGCGCCGGAGGGGAACAGCCCCAGCATTTT. Its protein product is CATSAGGEQPQHF. This chain joins TRBV24-1 and TRBJ1-5; tentative D call: TRBD1 (5 bases). Germline V gene lookup returns CDR1 KGHDR and CDR2 SFDVKD. The CDR3 extends over 13 amino acids. The V end lost 7 bases, the J end lost 7 bases, and 13 bases lay between the germline ends.

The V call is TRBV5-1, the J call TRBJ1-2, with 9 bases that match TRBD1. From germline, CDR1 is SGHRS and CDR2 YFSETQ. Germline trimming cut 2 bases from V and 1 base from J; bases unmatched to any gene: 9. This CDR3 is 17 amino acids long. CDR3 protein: CASSFTGGGLDNYGYTF. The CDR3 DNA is TGCGCCAGCAGCTTTACAGGGGGCGGCCTCGATAACTATGGCTACACCTTC.

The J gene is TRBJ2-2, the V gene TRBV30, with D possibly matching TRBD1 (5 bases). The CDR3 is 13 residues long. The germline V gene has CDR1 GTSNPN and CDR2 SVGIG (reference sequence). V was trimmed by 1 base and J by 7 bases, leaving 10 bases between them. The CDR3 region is CAWSGQGDGELFF. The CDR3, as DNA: TGTGCCTGGAGTGGGCAGGGCGACGGGGAGCTGTTTTTT.

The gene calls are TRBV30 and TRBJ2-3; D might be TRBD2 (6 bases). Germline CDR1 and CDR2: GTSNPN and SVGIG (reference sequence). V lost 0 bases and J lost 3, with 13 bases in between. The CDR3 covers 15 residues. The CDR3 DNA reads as TGTGCCTGGAGTGTGAAGGGCCGGGGGACAGATACGCAGTATTTT. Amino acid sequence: CAWSVKGRGTDTQYF.

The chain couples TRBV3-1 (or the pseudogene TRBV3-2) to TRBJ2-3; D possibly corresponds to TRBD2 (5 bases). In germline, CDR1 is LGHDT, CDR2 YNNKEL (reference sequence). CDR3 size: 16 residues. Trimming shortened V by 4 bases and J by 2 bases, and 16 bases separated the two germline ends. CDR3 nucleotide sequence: TGTGCCAGCAGCCGAGGGCCAGACGAAGCCACAGATACGCAGTATTTT. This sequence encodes CASSRGPDEATDTQYF.

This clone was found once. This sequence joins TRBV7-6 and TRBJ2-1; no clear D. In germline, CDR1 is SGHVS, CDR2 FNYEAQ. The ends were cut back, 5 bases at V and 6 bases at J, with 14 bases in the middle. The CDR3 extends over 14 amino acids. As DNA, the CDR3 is TGTGCCAGCAGCCACCGACAAGGTCGCAATGAGCAGTTCTTC. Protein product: CASSHRQGRNEQFF. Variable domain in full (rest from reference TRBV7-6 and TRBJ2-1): GAGVSQSPRYKVTKRGQDVALRCDPISGHVSLYWYRQALGQGPEFLTYFNYEAQQDKSGLPNDRFSAERPEGSISTLTIQRTEQRDSAMYRCASSHRQGRNEQFFGPGTRLTVL.

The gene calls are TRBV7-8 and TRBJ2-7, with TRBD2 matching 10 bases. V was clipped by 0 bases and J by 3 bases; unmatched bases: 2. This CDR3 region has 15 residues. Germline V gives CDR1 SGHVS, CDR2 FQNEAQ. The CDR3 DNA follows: TGTGCCAGCAGCTTAGCCCGGACTAGCGGCTACGAGCAGTACTTC. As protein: CASSLARTSGYEQYF. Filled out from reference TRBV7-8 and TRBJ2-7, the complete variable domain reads GAGVSQSPRYKVAKRGQDVALRCDPISGHVSLFWYQQALGQGPEFLTYFQNEAQLDKSGLPSDRFFAERPEGSVSTLKIQRTQQEDSAVYLCASSLARTSGYEQYFGPGTRLTVT.

Here the CDR3 reads CASSPRTGGYGYTF. CDR3 sequence (DNA): TGTGCCAGCAGCCCCAGGACAGGGGGCTATGGCTACACCTTC. The chain combines TRBV11-2 with TRBJ1-2, with TRBD1 matching over 10 bases. The CDR3 totals 14 residues. Germline V gene sequence: CDR1 SGHAT, CDR2 FQNNGV. Losses at the gene ends were 5 bases for V and 4 bases for J; bases not matched to a gene: 4.

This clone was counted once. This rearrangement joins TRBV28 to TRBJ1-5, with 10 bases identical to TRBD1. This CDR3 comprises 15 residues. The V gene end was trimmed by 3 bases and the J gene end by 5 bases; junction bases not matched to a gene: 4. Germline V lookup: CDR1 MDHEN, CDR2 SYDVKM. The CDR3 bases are TGTGCCAGCAGTTTGGGACAGGGGTGGGATCAGCCCCAGCATTTT. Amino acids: CASSLGQGWDQPQHF.

This CDR3 reads CASSYGTSGVGELFF. The CDR3 nucleotides read TGTGCCAGCAGTTACGGCACTAGCGGGGTGGGGGAGCTGTTTTTT. The genes are TRBV6-6 and TRBJ2-2; TRBD2 aligns across 10 bases. This CDR3 contains 15 residues. The germline V gene encodes CDR1 MNHNY and CDR2 SVGAGI (reference sequence). Unmatched junction bases numbered 5, after V lost 2 bases and J lost 8 bases.

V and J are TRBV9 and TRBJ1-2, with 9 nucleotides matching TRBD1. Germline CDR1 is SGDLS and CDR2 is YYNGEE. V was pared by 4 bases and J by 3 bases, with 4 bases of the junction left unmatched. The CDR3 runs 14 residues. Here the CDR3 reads CASSLQGAHYGYTF. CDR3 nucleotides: TGTGCCAGCAGCTTACAGGGGGCCCACTATGGCTACACCTTC.

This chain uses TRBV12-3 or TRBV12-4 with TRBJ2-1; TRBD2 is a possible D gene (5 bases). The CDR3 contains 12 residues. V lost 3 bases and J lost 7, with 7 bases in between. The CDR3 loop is CASSFGGNEQFF. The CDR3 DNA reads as TGTGCCAGCAGTTTTGGCGGGAATGAGCAGTTCTTC.